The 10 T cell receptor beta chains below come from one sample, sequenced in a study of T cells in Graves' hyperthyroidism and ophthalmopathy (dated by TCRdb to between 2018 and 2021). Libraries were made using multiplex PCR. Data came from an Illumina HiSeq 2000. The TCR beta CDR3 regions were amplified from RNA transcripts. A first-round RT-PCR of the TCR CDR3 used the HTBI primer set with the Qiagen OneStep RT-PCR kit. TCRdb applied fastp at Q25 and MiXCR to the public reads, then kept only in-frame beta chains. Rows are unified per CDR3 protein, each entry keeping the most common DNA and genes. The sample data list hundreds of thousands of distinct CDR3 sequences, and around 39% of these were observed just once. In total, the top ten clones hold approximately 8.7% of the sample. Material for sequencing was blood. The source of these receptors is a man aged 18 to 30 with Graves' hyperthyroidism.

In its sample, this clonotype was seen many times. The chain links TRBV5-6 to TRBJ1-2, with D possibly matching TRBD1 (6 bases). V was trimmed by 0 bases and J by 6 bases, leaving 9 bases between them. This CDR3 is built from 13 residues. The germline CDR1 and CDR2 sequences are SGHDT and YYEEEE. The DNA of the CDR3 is TGTGCCAGCAGCTTGGACAGACAGGATGGCTACACCTTC. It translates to CASSLDRQDGYTF.

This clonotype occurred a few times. CDR3 amino acids: CASSLGWGTQYF. The CDR3 DNA follows: TGTGCCAGCAGTTTGGGTTGGGGGACCCAGTACTTC. The genes are TRBV7-9 and TRBJ2-5; no firm D call. Trimming took 6 bases from V and 7 from J, leaving 12 bases between them. Germline V gene lookup returns CDR1 SEHNR and CDR2 FQNEAQ (reference sequence). CDR3 length: 12 residues.

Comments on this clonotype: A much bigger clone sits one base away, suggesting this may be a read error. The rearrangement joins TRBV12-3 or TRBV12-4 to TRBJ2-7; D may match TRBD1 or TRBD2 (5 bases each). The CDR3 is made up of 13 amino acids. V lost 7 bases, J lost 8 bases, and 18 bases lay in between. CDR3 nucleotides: TGTGCCAGCACTCCGGGGCCTCCCCACAAGCAGTACTTC. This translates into CASTPGPPHKQYF.

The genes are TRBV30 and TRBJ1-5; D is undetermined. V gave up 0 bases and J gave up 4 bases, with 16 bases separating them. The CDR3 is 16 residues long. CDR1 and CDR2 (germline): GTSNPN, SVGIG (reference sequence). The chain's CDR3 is CAWSVGQNTGNQPQHF. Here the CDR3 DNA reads TGTGCCTGGAGTGTAGGGCAGAACACTGGTAATCAGCCCCAGCATTTT.

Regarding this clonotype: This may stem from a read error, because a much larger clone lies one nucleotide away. The CDR3 coding sequence is TGTGCCAGCAGCTCCAGACTAGCGGGGACCCAGTACTTC. This gives the protein CASSSRLAGTQYF. V gene TRBV6-1 combines with J gene TRBJ2-5, with TRBD2 matching 10 bases. The CDR3 is 13 residues long. After removal of 6 bases from V and 7 bases from J, the junction contained 5 bases not matched to a gene. CDR1 is MNHNS and CDR2 is SASEGT in the germline V gene.

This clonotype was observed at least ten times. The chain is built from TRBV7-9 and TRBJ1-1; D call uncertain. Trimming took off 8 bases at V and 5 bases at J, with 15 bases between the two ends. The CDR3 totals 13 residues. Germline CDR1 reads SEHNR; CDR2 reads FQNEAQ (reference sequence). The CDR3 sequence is CASAHRGETEAFF. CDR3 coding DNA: TGTGCCAGCGCCCACCGTGGGGAAACTGAAGCTTTCTTT.

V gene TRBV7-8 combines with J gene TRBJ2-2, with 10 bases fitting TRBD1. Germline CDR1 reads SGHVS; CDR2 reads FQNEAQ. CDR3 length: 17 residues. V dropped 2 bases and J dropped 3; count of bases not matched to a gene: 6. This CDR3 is CASSLPPGQGHTGELFF. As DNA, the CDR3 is TGTGCCAGCAGCTTACCACCGGGACAGGGGCACACCGGGGAGCTGTTTTTT.

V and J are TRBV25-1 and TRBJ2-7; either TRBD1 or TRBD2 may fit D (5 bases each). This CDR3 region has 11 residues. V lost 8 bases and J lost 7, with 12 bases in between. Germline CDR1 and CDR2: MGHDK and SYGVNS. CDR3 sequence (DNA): TGTGCCAGCGCCGGGACGGGGGAGCAGTACTTC. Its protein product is CASAGTGEQYF.

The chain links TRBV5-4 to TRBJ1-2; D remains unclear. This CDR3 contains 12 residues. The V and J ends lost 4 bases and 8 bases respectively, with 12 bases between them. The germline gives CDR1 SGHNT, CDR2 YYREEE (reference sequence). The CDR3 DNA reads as TGTGCCAGCAGCGAGGGTAGGATCGGCTACACCTTC. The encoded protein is CASSEGRIGYTF.

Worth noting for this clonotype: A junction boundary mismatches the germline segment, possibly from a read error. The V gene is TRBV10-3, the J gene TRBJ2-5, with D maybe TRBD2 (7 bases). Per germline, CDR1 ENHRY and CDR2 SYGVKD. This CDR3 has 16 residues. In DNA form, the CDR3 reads TGTGCCAGCAGTTTTCCCCAGGTGGGGGCGGGAGAGACTCAGTACTTC. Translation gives CASSFPQVGAGETQYF.